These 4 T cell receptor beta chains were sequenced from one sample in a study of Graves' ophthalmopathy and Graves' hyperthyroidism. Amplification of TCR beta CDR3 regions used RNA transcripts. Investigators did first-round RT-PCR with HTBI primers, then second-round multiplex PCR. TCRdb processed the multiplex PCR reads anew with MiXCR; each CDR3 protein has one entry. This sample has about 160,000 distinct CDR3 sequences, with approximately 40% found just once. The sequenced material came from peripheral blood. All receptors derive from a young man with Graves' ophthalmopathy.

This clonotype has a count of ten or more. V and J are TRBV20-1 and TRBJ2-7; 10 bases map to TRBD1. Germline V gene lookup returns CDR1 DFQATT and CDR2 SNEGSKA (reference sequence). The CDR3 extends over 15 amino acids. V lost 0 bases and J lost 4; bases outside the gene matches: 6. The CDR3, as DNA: TGCAGTGCTAGAGATATCGGACAGGGGGGATACGAGCAGTACTTC. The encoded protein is CSARDIGQGGYEQYF.

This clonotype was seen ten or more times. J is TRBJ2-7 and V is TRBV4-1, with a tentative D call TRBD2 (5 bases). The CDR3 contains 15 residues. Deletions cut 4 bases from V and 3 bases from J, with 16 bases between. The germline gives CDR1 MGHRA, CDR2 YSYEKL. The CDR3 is CASSRLGLERYEQYF. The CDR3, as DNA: TGCGCCAGCAGCCGACTCGGACTCGAACGCTACGAGCAGTACTTC.

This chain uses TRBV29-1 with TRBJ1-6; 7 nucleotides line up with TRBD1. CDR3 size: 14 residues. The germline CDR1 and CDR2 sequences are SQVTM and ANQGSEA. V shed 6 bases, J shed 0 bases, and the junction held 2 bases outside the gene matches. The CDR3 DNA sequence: TGCAGCGTGGACAGGAGCTCCTATAATTCACCCCTCCACTTT. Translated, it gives CSVDRSSYNSPLHF.

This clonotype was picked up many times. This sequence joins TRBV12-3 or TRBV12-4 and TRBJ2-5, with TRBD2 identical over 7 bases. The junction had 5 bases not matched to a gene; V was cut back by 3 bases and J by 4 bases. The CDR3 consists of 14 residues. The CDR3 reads CASSFGGNRETQYF. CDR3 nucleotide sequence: TGTGCCAGCAGTTTCGGGGGGAACCGAGAGACCCAGTACTTC.